This TCR beta chain was observed in a study of shared clonotypes between healthy human individuals (dated by TCRdb to 2018 to 2021). Regarding the complete study: A few men and a couple of women, aged 18 to 49 years, made up the cohort. For each donor, CD4 naive and CD4 memory were each given three plates, CD8 naive was given two plates, and CD8 memory was given one plate. To estimate repertoire size and how much clonotype sharing occurs between individuals, the study deeply sequenced the blood TCR repertoires of several healthy adults. To increase sequencing depth and limit assay-specific biases, different laboratories used diverse techniques to prepare libraries and sequence TCR repertoires. Each donor's leukapheresis produced roughly between roughly 0.9 and 8.9 billion PBMCs.

The germline V end is reduced by 2 bases and the J end by 2 bases; junction bases left unmatched: 3. From the germline V gene, CDR1 is ENHRY and CDR2 is SYGVKD. CDR3 length: 15 amino acids, cysteine to phenylalanine. The sequence is cut down to CDR3 DNA, 45 bases in frame from base 1. About this clone: Its antigen has not been determined. One base away there is no much larger clone; base qualities are not given.

TCR CDR3 regions were amplified from genomic DNA by multiplex PCR using the deep immunoSEQ assay. Extracted genomic DNA from each cell subset was distributed evenly across all wells of several immunoSEQ 96-well plates, and each plate was treated as a replicate. Each replicate PCR for sorted subsets received about 210 ng genomic DNA, equal to tens of thousands of T cell genomes. Purified libraries were measured with a Qubit 3.0 fluorometer, size-checked on a Bioanalyzer 2100, and measured again with the KAPA Library Quantification kit. Every immunoSEQ 96-well plate was sequenced on a separate single-read 150-cycle Illumina NextSeq 550 flow cell. The original pipeline was this. The immunoSEQ output contained only junctional sequences without quality scores, so filtering could not match that applied to full-length reads. To assign V/J genes and CDR3, sequences were annotated using PyIR, a Python wrapper for IgBLAST v1.9, with IMGT germline references. Reads with weak V/J assignments (E-value above 1e-6), missing CDR3, stop codons, out-of-frame junctions, or ambiguous translated residues were removed. V3J clonotypes were defined as sequences sharing the same inferred V gene, J gene, and CDR3 amino acid sequence. Percentage overlap between repertoires was calculated by dividing the number of shared unique clonotypes by the size of the smaller repertoire. RTK rarefaction, the Chao1 estimator, and Recon v2.1 estimates of unobserved clonotypes were used to assess repertoire richness. Generation probabilities for all TCRbeta clonotypes obtained by the gDNA method from a handful of donors were computed using OLGA. Entries here come from immuneACCESS through TCRdb and include only in-frame sequences with V and J called. Some clones fail to appear in such tables; in the studies checked, an unresolved V gene covers under half of the shortfall, and the cause of the remainder is unknown. That table supplies the V and J calls and clone size; D and trimming were determined from the DNA. This sample comprises over 1.4 million clones, approximately 97% of them detected only once. Over 1% of the sample comes from the top ten.

Healthy HIV-negative adults with no recently reported acute infections or vaccinations were included as donors. All donors were Caucasian adults living in Nashville, Tennessee, USA. Magnetic negative selection was used to enrich CD4+ T cells, after which naive cells were positively selected on CD45RA and the negative fraction became the memory subset. Blood was obtained by leukapheresis, after which PBMCs were separated by Ficoll-Histopaque density gradient centrifugation and cryopreserved in liquid nitrogen vapor phase. Analytical flow cytometry was used to check the purity and quantity of each magnetically sorted T cell population. Genomic DNA was isolated from each sorted fraction and quantified by UV absorbance on a Nanodrop 2000c. What the authors observed across the whole study: Rarefaction of sorted-subset datasets indicated incomplete sequencing despite the large sequencing depth. Sharing across several donors was observed for about 5% of naive CD4, over 3% of naive CD8, over 2% of memory CD4, and roughly 0.4% of memory CD8 clonotypes. Based on pairwise subsampling, the degree of clonotype sharing among donors was expected to be affected by sequencing depth. Sampling was restricted to blood, and TCR repertoires in tissue are likely to differ from TCR repertoires in blood. Compared with non-shared clonotypes, clonotypes shared by all four sorted-subset donors had higher generation probabilities. Naive subsets generally had larger estimated clonotype richness than memory subsets. The small number of donors limited the genetic and exposure-history diversity represented.

The TCR comes from a man aged 30 to 39 in good health. Sequenced input: naive CD4+ T cells sorted from blood. In the paper's terms, the cell subset or site label means: CD45RA+ positively selected. This receptor chain uses TRBV10-3 and TRBJ1-5; TRBD1 lines up with 7 middle nucleotides. CDR3 reads: CAISELGTGNQPQHF. The nucleotides are TGTGCCATCAGTGAGCTAGGGACAGGCAATCAGCCCCAGCATTTT.